This T cell receptor beta chain comes out of a study of T cells in Graves' hyperthyroidism and ophthalmopathy. RNA transcripts gave rise to amplified TCR beta CDR3 regions. A set of HTBI primers served as the primers for a first-round RT-PCR of the TCR CDR3. TCRdb itself ran the multiplex PCR reads through MiXCR, one entry per CDR3 protein. This table holds fewer than 450,000 distinct CDR3 sequences, about a fifth found once. Patients with ophthalmopathy all had a Clinical Activity Score of at least 3, a NOSPECS grade of at least 4 and duration under 3 months. Using around 10 ml of fresh peripheral blood, PBMCs were prepared. Study outcomes and limitations: The model made its ophthalmopathy prediction, and onset followed a median about 6.8 months later. Researchers report that a 13 V-J model separated ophthalmopathy from stable hyperthyroidism.

About this clonotype itself: Its antigen is not known.

CDR3 size: 13 residues. The junction had 5 bases not matched to a gene; V was cut back by 7 bases and J by 3 bases. This sequence joins TRBV12-3 or TRBV12-4 and TRBJ1-1, with TRBD1 matching over 7 bases. The sample comprised blood. This receptor was identified in a man between 18 and 35 years old with Graves' ophthalmopathy. As DNA, the CDR3 is TGTGCCAGCACTCCGGGACAGTACACTGAAGCTTTCTTT. Protein product: CASTPGQYTEAFF.